These 6 T cell receptor beta chains share one sample of origin, sequenced in a study of beta chain features in type 1 diabetes. Sequencing targeted expressed TCRB transcripts, as all isolated RNA had been reverse transcribed. Sequenced by immunoSEQ multiplex PCR; TCRdb stores in-frame clones only, minus some. The table lists a few hundred thousand clones, around 30% of them singletons. Input material: naive CD4+ T cells from blood. Every receptor here comes from a man aged 18 to 29 in good health.

The chain carries TRBV30 and TRBJ1-1; the match to TRBD1 covers 7 bases. V dropped 3 bases and J dropped 2; count of bases not matched to a gene: 3. Per germline, CDR1 GTSNPN and CDR2 SVGIG (reference sequence). This CDR3 region has 13 residues. The CDR3 spells CAWSYRGNTEAFF. Here the CDR3 DNA reads TGTGCCTGGAGCTACAGGGGAAACACTGAAGCTTTCTTT.

The chain employs TRBV30 and TRBJ1-4, with D maybe TRBD1 (5 bases). V was shortened by 0 bases and J by 3 bases, with 11 bases between the two germline ends. The V gene's germline CDR1 is GTSNPN and CDR2 SVGIG (reference sequence). There are 15 residues in the CDR3. CDR3 sequence: CAWSVPGLANEKLFF. Here the CDR3 DNA reads TGTGCCTGGAGTGTACCGGGGCTGGCTAATGAAAAACTGTTTTTT.

The rearrangement joins TRBV7-2 to TRBJ2-1; 8 bases match TRBD1. Germline CDR1 is SGHTA and CDR2 is FQGNSA. V shed 4 bases, J shed 3 bases, and the junction held 5 bases outside the gene matches. CDR3 size: 15 residues. DNA of the CDR3: TGTGCCAGCAGCTCGGGACAGGTACTCTACAATGAGCAGTTCTTC. This encodes CASSSGQVLYNEQFF.

This clone was seen just once. The rearrangement uses TRBV30 and TRBJ1-5, with a possible D match to TRBD1 (5 bases). This CDR3 region has 14 residues. The germline V and J ends were trimmed by 1 base and 3 bases, with 10 bases remaining between them. CDR1 is GTSNPN, CDR2 SVGIG, per germline (reference sequence). The CDR3 spells CAWSDGGNNQPQHF. CDR3 DNA: TGTGCCTGGAGTGACGGGGGAAACAATCAGCCCCAGCATTTT.

This clone has only a few counts. The chain combines TRBV15 with TRBJ2-3, with 7 bases matching TRBD1. The CDR3 sequence is 17 residues long. Germline V gene data show CDR1 as LNHNV and CDR2 as YYDKDF (reference sequence). After removal of 0 bases from V and 0 bases from J, the junction contained 6 bases not matched to a gene. The CDR3 DNA follows: TGTGCCACCAGCAGAGAATATTCAGGGGGTAGCACAGATACGCAGTATTTT. This translates into CATSREYSGGSTDTQYF.

The J gene is TRBJ2-1, the V gene TRBV11-2; 8 bases match TRBD2. The CDR3 consists of 16 residues. Germline V lookup: CDR1 SGHAT, CDR2 FQNNGV. V dropped 0 bases and J dropped 8; count of bases not matched to a gene: 9. In DNA form, the CDR3 reads TGTGCCAGCAGCTTAGAACCAGCGGGAGTTGTTGATGAGCAGTTCTTC. This translates into CASSLEPAGVVDEQFF. Drawing the rest from reference TRBV11-2 and TRBJ2-1, the complete variable domain is EAGVAQSPRYKIIEKRQSVAFWCNPISGHATLYWYQQILGQGPKLLIQFQNNGVVDDSQLPKDRFSAERLKGVDSTLKIQPAKLEDSAVYLCASSLEPAGVVDEQFFGPGTRLTVL.